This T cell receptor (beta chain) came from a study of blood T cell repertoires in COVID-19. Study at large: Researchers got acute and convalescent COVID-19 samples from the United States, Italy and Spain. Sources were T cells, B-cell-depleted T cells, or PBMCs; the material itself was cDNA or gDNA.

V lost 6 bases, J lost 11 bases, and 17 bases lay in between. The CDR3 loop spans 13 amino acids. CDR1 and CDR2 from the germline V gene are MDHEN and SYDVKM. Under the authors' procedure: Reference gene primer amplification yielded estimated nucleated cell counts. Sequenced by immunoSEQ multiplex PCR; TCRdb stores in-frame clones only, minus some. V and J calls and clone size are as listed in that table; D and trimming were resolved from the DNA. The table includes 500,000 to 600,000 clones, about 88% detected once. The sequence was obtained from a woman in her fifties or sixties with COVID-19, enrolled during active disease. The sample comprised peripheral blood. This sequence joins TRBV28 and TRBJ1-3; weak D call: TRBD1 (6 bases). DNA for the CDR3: TGTGCCAGCAGCTCCCCCCAGGGGTCGGCCATATATTTT. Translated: CASSSPQGSAIYF.